This T cell receptor (beta chain) was sequenced for a study of OX40 agonist ivuxolimab in advanced cancers. Overall study: Patients were infused with ivuxolimab every 2 weeks at 0.01 to 10 mg/kg.

This CDR3 contains 15 residues. The V gene's germline CDR1 is LGHNA and CDR2 YSLEER. Trimming took off 0 bases at V and 2 bases at J, with 7 bases between the two ends. Measured with immunoSEQ multiplex PCR; TCRdb has only the in-frame clones, and not every one. The sample has more than 15,000 clones, 84% seen once. The J gene is TRBJ2-2, the V gene TRBV4-3, with a possible D match to TRBD1 (6 bases). This receptor was obtained from an adult with an advanced solid tumor such as melanoma, head and neck, liver or kidney cancer. Sequenced here: CD4+ or CD8+ T cells sorted from blood, sampled in a trial of the OX40 agonist ivuxolimab. CDR3 protein: CASSQEDSNTGELFF. In DNA form, the CDR3 reads TGCGCCAGCAGCCAAGAGGACAGTAACACCGGGGAGCTGTTTTTT.